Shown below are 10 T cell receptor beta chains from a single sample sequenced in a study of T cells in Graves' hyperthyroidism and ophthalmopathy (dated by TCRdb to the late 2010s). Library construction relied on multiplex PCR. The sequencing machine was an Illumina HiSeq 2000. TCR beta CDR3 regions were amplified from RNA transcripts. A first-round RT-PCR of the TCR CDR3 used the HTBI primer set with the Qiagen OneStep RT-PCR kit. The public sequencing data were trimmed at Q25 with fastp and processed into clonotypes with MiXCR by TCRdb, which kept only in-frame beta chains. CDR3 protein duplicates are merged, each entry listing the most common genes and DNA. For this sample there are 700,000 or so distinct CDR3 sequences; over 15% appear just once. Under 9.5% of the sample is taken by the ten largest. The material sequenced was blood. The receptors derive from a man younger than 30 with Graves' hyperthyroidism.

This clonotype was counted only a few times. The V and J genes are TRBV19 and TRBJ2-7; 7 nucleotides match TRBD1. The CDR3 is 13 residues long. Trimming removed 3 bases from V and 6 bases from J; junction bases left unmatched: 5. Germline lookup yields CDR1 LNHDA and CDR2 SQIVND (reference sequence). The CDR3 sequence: CASSINRGREQYF. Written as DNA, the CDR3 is TGTGCCAGTAGTATCAACAGGGGTCGCGAGCAGTACTTC.

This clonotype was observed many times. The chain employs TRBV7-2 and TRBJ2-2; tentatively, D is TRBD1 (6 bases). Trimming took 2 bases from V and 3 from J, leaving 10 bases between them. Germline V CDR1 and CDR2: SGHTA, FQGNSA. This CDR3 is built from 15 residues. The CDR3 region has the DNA TGTGCCAGCAGCTTACAGGGGTATGACACCGGGGAGCTGTTTTTT. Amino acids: CASSLQGYDTGELFF.

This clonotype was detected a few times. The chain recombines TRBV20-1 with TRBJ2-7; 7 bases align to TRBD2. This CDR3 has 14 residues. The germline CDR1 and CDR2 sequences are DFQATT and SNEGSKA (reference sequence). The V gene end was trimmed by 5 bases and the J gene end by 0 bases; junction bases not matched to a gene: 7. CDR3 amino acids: CSAEAGVYSYEQYF. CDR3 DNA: TGCAGTGCTGAGGCGGGAGTCTACTCCTACGAGCAGTACTTC.

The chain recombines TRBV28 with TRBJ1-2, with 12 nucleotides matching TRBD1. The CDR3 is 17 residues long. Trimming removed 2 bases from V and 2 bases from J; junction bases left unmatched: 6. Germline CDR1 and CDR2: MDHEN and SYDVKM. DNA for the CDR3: TGTGCCAGCAGTTTAGTCGGGACAGGGGGCACGAACTATGGCTACACCTTC. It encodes CASSLVGTGGTNYGYTF.

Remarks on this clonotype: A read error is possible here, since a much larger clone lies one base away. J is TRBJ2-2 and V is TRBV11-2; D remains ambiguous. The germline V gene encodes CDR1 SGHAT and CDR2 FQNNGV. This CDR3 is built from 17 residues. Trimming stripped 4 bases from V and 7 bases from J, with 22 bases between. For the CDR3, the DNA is TGTGCCAGCAGCTCCCGGCGGAAAACGGTTGTCTACGGGGAGCTGTTTTTT. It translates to CASSSRRKTVVYGELFF.

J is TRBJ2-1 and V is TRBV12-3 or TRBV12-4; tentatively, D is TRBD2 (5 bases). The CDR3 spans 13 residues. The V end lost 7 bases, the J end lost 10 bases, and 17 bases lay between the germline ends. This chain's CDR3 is CASTGLMSSEQFF. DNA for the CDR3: TGTGCCAGCACCGGACTCATGAGTTCGGAGCAGTTCTTC.

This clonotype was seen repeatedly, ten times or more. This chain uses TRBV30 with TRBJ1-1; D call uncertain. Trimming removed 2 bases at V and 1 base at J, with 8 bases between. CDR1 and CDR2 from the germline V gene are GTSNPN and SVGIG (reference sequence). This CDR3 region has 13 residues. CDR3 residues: CAWSLNRNTEAFF. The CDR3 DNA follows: TGTGCCTGGAGTCTCAACAGGAACACTGAAGCTTTCTTT.

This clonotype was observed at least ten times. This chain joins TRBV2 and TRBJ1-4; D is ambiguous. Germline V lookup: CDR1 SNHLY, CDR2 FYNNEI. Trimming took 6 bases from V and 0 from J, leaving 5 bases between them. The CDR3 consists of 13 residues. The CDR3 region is CASRSPTNEKLFF. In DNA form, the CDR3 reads TGTGCCAGCAGGTCTCCAACTAATGAAAAACTGTTTTTT.

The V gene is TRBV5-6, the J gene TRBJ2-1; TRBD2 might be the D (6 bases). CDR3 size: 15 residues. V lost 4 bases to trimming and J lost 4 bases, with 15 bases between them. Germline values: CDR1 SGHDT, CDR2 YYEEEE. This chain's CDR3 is CASSDGAGTYNEQFF. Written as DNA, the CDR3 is TGTGCCAGCAGCGACGGGGCAGGGACTTACAATGAGCAGTTCTTC.

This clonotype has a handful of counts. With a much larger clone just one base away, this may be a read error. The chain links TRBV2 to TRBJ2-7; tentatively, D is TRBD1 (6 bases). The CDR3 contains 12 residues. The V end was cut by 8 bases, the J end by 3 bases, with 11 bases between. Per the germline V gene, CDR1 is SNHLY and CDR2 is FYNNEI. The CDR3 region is CASGTGRYEQYF. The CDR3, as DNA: TGTGCCAGCGGAACAGGGCGCTACGAGCAGTACTTC.